Listed below are T cell receptor beta chains from one sample, sequenced in a study of breast tumors, draining lymph nodes, adjacent tissues. From the multiplex PCR reads, TCRdb called clonotypes with MiXCR, one entry per CDR3 protein. Here the sample spans around 130,000 distinct CDR3 sequences, roughly 21% being singletons. Sample: axillary lymph node tissue. The receptors come from a female donor with breast cancer. Some clones in this sample may be carry-over from other donors' samples. Both conserved end residues are part of each CDR3. D genes are given only for firm matches. The size of a clone is reported for some rows only, either as once, few or many, or as a class for expanded clones.

D gene	V gene	clone size	CDR3 length	J gene	CDR3 DNA	CDR3 protein
NA	TRBV2	many	16	TRBJ2-1	TGTGCCAGCAGTGAAGCATTAGCGGCGCTAAACGGTGAGCAGTTCTTC	CASSEALAALNGEQFF
TRBD1	TRBV7-3	NA	16	TRBJ1-2	TGTGCCAGCAGCCCTACCAGGACAGGGGCCTTTCTTGGCTACACCTTC	CASSPTRTGAFLGYTF
NA	TRBV5-1	many	14	TRBJ2-1	TGCGCCAGCAGCTTGACTCAATCCTACAATGAGCAGTTCTTC	CASSLTQSYNEQFF
TRBD2	TRBV2	many	15	TRBJ2-1	TGTGCCAGCAGTGGGCGGGGACTAGCGGACAATGAGCAGTTCTTC	CASSGRGLADNEQFF
NA	TRBV20-1	many	15	TRBJ2-5	TGCAGTGCTAGACCCCTGGCGGGGTACCAAGAGACCCAGTACTTC	CSARPLAGYQETQYF
TRBD2	TRBV11-2	many	19	TRBJ2-1	TGTGCCAGCAGCTCCCGGGGGCTAGCGGGAGAAGTTGGCTACAATGAGCAGTTCTTC	CASSSRGLAGEVGYNEQFF
NA	TRBV6-5	many	14	TRBJ1-3	TGTGCCAGCAGTCCCAGGGTGTCTGGAAACACCATATATTTT	CASSPRVSGNTIYF
NA	TRBV9	many	12	TRBJ1-3	TGTGCCAGCAGCGCCGCAGCTAACACCATATATTTT	CASSAAANTIYF
TRBD2	TRBV27	NA	15	TRBJ2-5	TGTGCCAGCAAACTTACACTAGCGGGAGGAGAGACCCAGTACTTC	CASKLTLAGGETQYF
NA	TRBV11-2	many	15	TRBJ2-5	TGTGCCAGCAGCTTAGTGGGGGGGGGCTTGGAGACCCAGTACTTC	CASSLVGGGLETQYF
NA	TRBV7-3	many	14	TRBJ2-3	TGTGCCAGCAGCTCGGGACTCACAGGAGATACGCAGTATTTT	CASSSGLTGDTQYF
NA	TRBV20-1	NA	13	TRBJ2-7	TGCAGTGCTAGACGGCCCCCGAACTACGAGCAGTACTTC	CSARRPPNYEQYF
TRBD2	TRBV30	many	15	TRBJ2-1	TGTGCCTGGAGTGGGAGGGGACTAGCGGTTCATGAGCAGTTCTTC	CAWSGRGLAVHEQFF
NA	TRBV5-1	many	12	TRBJ2-2	TGCGCCAGCAGCCCGAACACCGGGGAGCTGTTTTTT	CASSPNTGELFF
TRBD1	TRBV6-1	many	19	TRBJ1-2	TGTGCCAGCAGCTTGTTACAGGGGGGACTTATCGGCGGGTACTATGGCTACACCTTC	CASSLLQGGLIGGYYGYTF
NA	TRBV19	many	13	TRBJ2-3	TGTGCCAGTAGTAGAAGATTCACAGATACGCAGTATTTT	CASSRRFTDTQYF
TRBD1	TRBV2	many	12	TRBJ1-2	TGTGCCAGCGGACAGGGGGACTATGGCTACACCTTC	CASGQGDYGYTF
NA	TRBV3-1	many	15	TRBJ2-7	TGTGCCAGCAGCCAAGGGGGGGGCCCCTCCTACGAGCAGTACTTC	CASSQGGGPSYEQYF
NA	TRBV25-1	many	15	TRBJ2-7	TGTGCCAGCAGTGACGGACCATTAGGAGACTACGAGCAGTACTTC	CASSDGPLGDYEQYF
NA	TRBV7-3	NA	11	TRBJ1-1	TGTGCCAGCAGCCAACGCACTGAAGCTTTCTTT	CASSQRTEAFF
TRBD1	TRBV2	many	17	TRBJ2-3	TGTGCCAGCAGTGCGGGACAGGGACGATCTAGCACAGATACGCAGTATTTT	CASSAGQGRSSTDTQYF
NA	TRBV7-9	many	15	TRBJ2-1	TGTGCCAGCAGCCTAACCCAAAGCTCCTACAATGAGCAGTTCTTC	CASSLTQSSYNEQFF
NA	TRBV7-2	many	12	TRBJ2-1	TGTGCCAGCAGCTTAGGTAGGCTAGAGCAGTTCTTC	CASSLGRLEQFF
NA	TRBV19	many	13	TRBJ2-1	TGTGCCAGTAGTTGGGCCCCCTACAATGAGCAGTTCTTC	CASSWAPYNEQFF
NA	TRBV12-3/TRBV12-4	many	14	TRBJ1-6	TGTGCCAGCAGTTTTTCGGCCGATAATTCACCCCTCCACTTT	CASSFSADNSPLHF
NA	TRBV20-1	many	16	TRBJ1-2	TGCAGTGCTAGAGAGGTCGGCAGGGTAGCTAACTATGGCTACACCTTC	CSAREVGRVANYGYTF
NA	TRBV11-2	many	15	TRBJ2-1	TGTGCCAGCAGCTTAGCCCCGGGACTTTACAATGAGCAGTTCTTC	CASSLAPGLYNEQFF
NA	TRBV12-3/TRBV12-4	many	13	TRBJ2-7	TGTGCCAGCAGTTTGACGACGGGGTACGAGCAGTACTTC	CASSLTTGYEQYF